This TCR beta chain was captured in a study of siplizumab effects on memory and regulatory T cells. Study outcomes and limitations: Siplizumab significantly lowered the alloreactive sequences that could be traced to unstimulated CD4+ memory cells. Naive T cells were seemingly more diverse than memory cells, and major contributions to the alloresponse seemed to be made by them. Naive or memory phenotype assignment was not possible for roughly 80-95% of proliferating CD4+ or CD8+ clones. On average, approximately 70% of mappable alloreactive CD4+ clones were Treg-derived under siplizumab, against 25% to 30% in controls.

V lost 5 bases and J lost 1; bases outside the gene matches: 8. Germline V gives CDR1 SNHLY, CDR2 FYNNEI. The CDR3 is 16 amino acids. Measured with immunoSEQ multiplex PCR; TCRdb has only the in-frame clones, and not every one. The table has over 85,000 clones, roughly 94% seen once; the top ten hold roughly 0.3%. Remarks on this clone: Its antigen remains unidentified.

The chain uses TRBV2 and TRBJ2-3; the match to TRBD2 covers 8 bases. The source material was non-Treg CD4+ T cells sorted from blood. The clonotype was recovered from a human donor in good health. The chain's CDR3 is CASSSGLAPGTDTQYF. The CDR3 nucleotides read TGTGCCAGCAGTTCCGGACTAGCTCCCGGCACAGATACGCAGTATTTT. Full variable domain (remainder filled in from reference TRBV2 and TRBJ2-3): EPEVTQTPSHQVTQMGQEVILRCVPISNHLYFYWYRQILGQKVEFLVSFYNNEISEKSEIFDDQFSVERPDGSNFTLKIRSTKLEDSAMYFCASSSGLAPGTDTQYFGPGTRLTVL.